This TCR beta chain appears in the sequencing data of a study of shared clonotypes between healthy human individuals. Study at large: Three plates were used per donor for CD4 naive, three for CD4 memory, two for CD8 naive and one for CD8 memory.

Clones were read by immunoSEQ multiplex PCR, and TCRdb kept only the in-frame ones, dropping some. The profile shows about a million clones, 60% to 80% of them singletons. The CDR3 has 14 residues. The V and J ends lost 7 bases and 8 bases, in that order; junction bases with no gene match: 10. Germline CDR1 is LGHNT and CDR2 is FRNRAP. The V call is TRBV12-5, the J call TRBJ2-1; TRBD1 matches 8 bases. The TCR comes from a man between 18 and 29 years old in good health. Some clones in this sample may be carry-over from other donors' samples. The sequenced sample consisted of memory CD4+ T cells from PBMCs. The sample's subset: CD45RA-negative fraction. CDR3 nucleotides: TGTGCTAGTGCGGTCCAGGGGGCACGGGATGAGCAGTTCTTC. This sequence encodes CASAVQGARDEQFF.